This T cell receptor beta chain was sequenced for a study of shared clonotypes between healthy human individuals. Study overall: Used for every donor were three CD4 naive, three CD4 memory, two CD8 naive and one CD8 memory plate. Whole-study results and caveats: Generation probabilities of non-shared clonotypes were lower (relative to those shared by all four donors).

The protocol was immunoSEQ multiplex PCR, while the TCRdb copy is restricted to in-frame clones and leaves out a portion. Counted here are roughly 890,000 clones, more than 85% occurring once; the ten biggest clones make up 24%. Germline V gene data show CDR1 as SGDLS and CDR2 as YYNGEE. J was trimmed by 7 bases and V by 0 bases; bases with no gene match: 12. This CDR3 is 16 amino acids long. In the naive CD8 group, cells lacked CD45RO and were positively selected for CCR7, so terminally differentiated effector memory CD45RA+ cells were left out. Regarding this clone: The target antigen is unknown.

The sequence was obtained from a man aged 30 to 45 in good health. Input material: naive CD8+ T cells sorted from blood. This chain connects TRBV9 to TRBJ2-5; 7 nucleotides align to TRBD2. CDR3 loop: CASSVGGRAERGTQYF. CDR3 bases: TGTGCCAGCAGCGTAGGTGGCAGGGCGGAGCGGGGGACCCAGTACTTC.